This T cell receptor beta chain was sequenced during a study of high-grade serous ovarian cancer treatment subgroups. Study as a whole: Samples averaged 14,192 reads and roughly 7,700 unique TCR beta rearrangements. Overall study results and limits: Bulk tumor TCR sequencing gave no spatial information.

Unmatched junction bases numbered 13, after V lost 5 bases and J lost 5 bases. This CDR3 comprises 16 residues. Germline CDR1 is SGHTA and CDR2 is FQGNSA. Tumor tissue was taken before any definitive surgery or chemotherapy was given. On this clone: Its antigen is as yet unknown.

TCRdb keeps only in-frame clones here, not all; method: immunoSEQ multiplex PCR. The repertoire consists of roughly 20,000 clones, with roughly four fifths occurring once and the leading ten covering 6.4%. Sequenced: tumor tissue. The chain links TRBV7-2 to TRBJ2-7; the match to TRBD1 covers 9 bases. The sequence was obtained from a human donor with high-grade serous ovarian cancer. CDR3 in amino acids: CASSRYPGQGPDEQYF. CDR3 DNA: TGTGCCAGCAGCCGATATCCGGGACAGGGCCCCGACGAGCAGTACTTC.